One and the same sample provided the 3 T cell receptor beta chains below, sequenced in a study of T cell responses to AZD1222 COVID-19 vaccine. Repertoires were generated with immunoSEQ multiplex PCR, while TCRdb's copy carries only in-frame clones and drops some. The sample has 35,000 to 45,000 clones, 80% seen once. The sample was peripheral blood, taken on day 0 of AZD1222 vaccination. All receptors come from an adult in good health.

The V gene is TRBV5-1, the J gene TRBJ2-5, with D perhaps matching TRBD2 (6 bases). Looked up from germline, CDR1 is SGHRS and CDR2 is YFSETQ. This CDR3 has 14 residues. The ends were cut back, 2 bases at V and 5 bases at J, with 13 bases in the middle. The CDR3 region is CASSFGGARETQYF. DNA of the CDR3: TGCGCCAGCAGCTTTGGAGGGGCTCGGGAGACCCAGTACTTC.

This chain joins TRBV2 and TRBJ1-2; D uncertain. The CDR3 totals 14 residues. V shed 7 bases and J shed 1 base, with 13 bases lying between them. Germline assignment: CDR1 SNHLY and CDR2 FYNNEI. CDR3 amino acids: CASTLRGFNYGYTF. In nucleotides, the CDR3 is TGTGCCAGCACTCTGCGGGGATTTAACTATGGCTACACCTTC.

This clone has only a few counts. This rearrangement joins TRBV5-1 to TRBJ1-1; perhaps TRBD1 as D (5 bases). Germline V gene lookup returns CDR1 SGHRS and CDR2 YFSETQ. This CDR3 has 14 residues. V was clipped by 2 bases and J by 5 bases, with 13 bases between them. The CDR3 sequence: CASSLQGEETEAFF. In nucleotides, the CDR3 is TGCGCCAGCAGCTTACAAGGGGAGGAAACTGAAGCTTTCTTT.